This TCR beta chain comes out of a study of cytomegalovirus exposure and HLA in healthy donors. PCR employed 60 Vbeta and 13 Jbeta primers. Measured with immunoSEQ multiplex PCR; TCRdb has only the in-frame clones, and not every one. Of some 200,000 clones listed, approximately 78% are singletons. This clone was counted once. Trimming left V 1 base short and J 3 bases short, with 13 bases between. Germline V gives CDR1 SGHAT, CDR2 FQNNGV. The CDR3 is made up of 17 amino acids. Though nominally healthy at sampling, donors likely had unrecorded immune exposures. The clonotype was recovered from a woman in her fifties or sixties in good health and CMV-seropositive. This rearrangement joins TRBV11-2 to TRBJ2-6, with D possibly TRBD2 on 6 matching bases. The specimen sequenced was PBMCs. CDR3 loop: CASSLVGGGGGANVLTF. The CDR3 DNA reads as TGTGCCAGCAGCTTAGTGGGAGGCGGTGGTGGGGCCAACGTCCTGACTTTC.